Each of the 5 T cell receptor beta chains below was sequenced from the same sample in a study of T-cell memory formation after mild COVID-19. TCRdb reprocessed the 5' RACE reads via MiXCR and lists one record per CDR3 protein. This table has approximately 490,000 distinct CDR3 sequences, about 20% appearing once. The sample consisted of PBMCs or a T cell subset sorted from them (not recorded which). All receptors derive from an adult woman who had mild COVID-19 (a few samples of this study predate the infection). Cell type and time point are not known.

On this clonotype: The junction differs from germline at one of its ends, possibly a read error. This chain links TRBV15 with TRBJ2-1; no clear D. The CDR3 contains 12 residues. Germline CDR1 is LNHNV and CDR2 is YYDKDF (reference sequence). The CDR3 nucleotides read TGTGCCACGGGCAGCTCCCTCAATGAGCGGTTCTTC. Its translation is CATGSSLNERFF.

The chain has TRBV13 and TRBJ2-2, with 10 bases matching TRBD2. The germline CDR1 and CDR2 sequences are PRHDT and FYEKMQ (reference sequence). Losses at the gene ends were 5 bases for V and 1 base for J; bases not matched to a gene: 7. The CDR3 spans 17 residues. The CDR3 spells CASSTPSSGGNTGELFF. The CDR3 coding sequence is TGTGCCAGCAGCACTCCTTCTAGCGGGGGGAACACCGGGGAGCTGTTTTTT.

A few counts support this clonotype. The chain uses TRBV5-1 and TRBJ1-1, with D possibly TRBD1 on 5 matching bases. V was cut by 3 bases and J by 1 base, with 10 bases left in between. The germline V gene encodes CDR1 SGHRS and CDR2 YFSETQ. The CDR3 is 14 amino acids. In DNA, the CDR3 is TGCGCCAGCAGCTGGGTAGGGGAGAACACTGAAGCTTTCTTT. Translation gives CASSWVGENTEAFF.

The genes are TRBV10-3 and TRBJ1-5; maybe TRBD1 (5 bases). The germline CDR1 and CDR2 sequences are ENHRY and SYGVKD. Trimming took off 7 bases at V and 1 base at J, with 11 bases between the two ends. The CDR3 spans 14 residues. CDR3 nucleotide sequence: TGTGCCATCATTCCAGGGCTGAGCAATCAGCCCCAGCATTTT. It encodes CAIIPGLSNQPQHF.

DNA of the CDR3: TGTGCCAGCAGCTTGGCTGTGACAGGGCATACCTACGAGCAGTACTTC. It translates to CASSLAVTGHTYEQYF. This chain uses TRBV5-6 with TRBJ2-7, with 7 bases fitting TRBD1. Germline lookup yields CDR1 SGHDT and CDR2 YYEEEE. After removal of 0 bases from V and 2 bases from J, the junction contained 8 bases not matched to a gene. The CDR3 runs to 16 residues.